These 23 T cell receptor beta chains were sequenced from one sample in a study of early T cells in non-severe SARS-CoV-2 infection. TCRdb re-called the 5' RACE reads through MiXCR, storing one row per CDR3 protein. The sample shows 65,000 to 90,000 distinct CDR3 sequences, 10% to 15% of them seen only once. The sequenced material came from whole blood. The source is an adult who was a healthcare worker with PCR-confirmed SARS-CoV-2 infection or an uninfected control (not recorded which).

This sequence joins TRBV7-9 and TRBJ1-4, with D possibly TRBD1 on 5 matching bases. Germline V gene data show CDR1 as SEHNR and CDR2 as FQNEAQ (reference sequence). Trimming pared 5 bases from V and 5 bases from J, leaving 15 bases between. The CDR3 contains 15 residues. As DNA, the CDR3 is TGTGCCAGCAGCAAAACGAGGGCAGGGAATGAAAAACTGTTTTTT. It yields the protein CASSKTRAGNEKLFF. Filled out from reference TRBV7-9 and TRBJ1-4, the complete variable domain reads DTGVSQNPRHKITKRGQNVTFRCDPISEHNRLYWYRQTLGQGPEFLTYFQNEAQLEKSRLLSDRFSAERPKGSFSTLEIQRTEQGDSAMYLCASSKTRAGNEKLFFGSGTQLSVL.

This clonotype showed up many times. The chain is built from TRBV29-1 and TRBJ2-1; D is undetermined. Germline CDR1 is SQVTM and CDR2 is ANQGSEA. The CDR3 is 12 residues long. Trimming took 4 bases from V and 3 from J, leaving 7 bases between them. This chain's CDR3 is CSVVLFYNEQFF. The CDR3 DNA is TGCAGCGTTGTTCTCTTCTACAATGAGCAGTTCTTC.

The sample holds a few counts of this clonotype. The genes are TRBV7-3 and TRBJ2-3; TRBD1 agrees at 10 bases. The CDR3 spans 14 residues. Germline V gene lookup returns CDR1 SGHTA and CDR2 FQGTGA. The J segment lost 7 bases and the V segment lost 3 bases, leaving 4 bases of the junction unmatched. CDR3 loop: CASSLTGGINTQYF. CDR3 DNA sequence: TGTGCCAGCAGCTTGACAGGGGGCATAAATACGCAGTATTTT.

This rearrangement joins TRBV6-5 to TRBJ2-7, with D possibly called TRBD1 or TRBD2 (5 bases each). Trimming pared 2 bases from V and 6 bases from J, leaving 17 bases between. Germline values: CDR1 MNHEY, CDR2 SVGAGI. The CDR3 has 15 residues. The CDR3 DNA is TGTGCCAGCAGTTACCTGGGGGACGTTGAGGGCGAGCAGTACTTC. Amino acid sequence: CASSYLGDVEGEQYF.

The gene calls are TRBV6-1 and TRBJ2-2; 7 bases fit TRBD2. Germline CDR1 and CDR2: MNHNS and SASEGT. The V gene end was trimmed by 8 bases and the J gene end by 7 bases; junction bases not matched to a gene: 10. There are 14 residues in the CDR3. The CDR3 reads CASLFLSGYGELFF. For the CDR3, the DNA is TGTGCCAGCCTCTTTCTTAGCGGGTACGGGGAGCTGTTTTTT.

This clonotype has just a few counts. The chain uses TRBV13 and TRBJ2-3; no reliable D call. The germline V and J ends were trimmed by 2 bases and 2 bases, with 11 bases remaining between them. This CDR3 is built from 15 residues. Germline V gene lookup returns CDR1 PRHDT and CDR2 FYEKMQ (reference sequence). CDR3 sequence reads: CASSLKKGFTDTQYF. The CDR3 nucleotides read TGTGCCAGCAGCTTAAAGAAGGGTTTCACAGATACGCAGTATTTT.

There are a few counts of this clonotype. CDR3 sequence: CASSLRIRADTQYF. CDR3 in DNA: TGCGCCAGCAGCCTCCGGATCAGGGCAGATACGCAGTATTTT. This rearrangement joins TRBV4-1 to TRBJ2-3, with D possibly TRBD1 on 5 matching bases. The length of the CDR3 is 14 residues. Trimming cost V 4 bases and J 4 bases, with 12 bases left between them. The germline gives CDR1 MGHRA, CDR2 YSYEKL.

V gene TRBV12-3 or TRBV12-4 combines with J gene TRBJ1-5; 10 nucleotides match TRBD1. There are 13 residues in the CDR3. V shed 6 bases and J 7 bases; nucleotides not matched to a gene: 3. As DNA, the CDR3 is TGTGCCAGCAGGCAGACAGGGGGCCAGCCCCAGCATTTT. This codes for CASRQTGGQPQHF.

The chain is built from TRBV9 and TRBJ1-1; D is uncertain. Germline V gene sequence: CDR1 SGDLS, CDR2 YYNGEE. Trimming shortened V by 4 bases and J by 1 base, and 8 bases separated the two germline ends. The CDR3 is 13 residues long. Written as DNA, the CDR3 is TGTGCCAGCAGCTTACGGGAGAACACTGAAGCTTTCTTT. Protein: CASSLRENTEAFF.

The rearrangement uses TRBV20-1 and TRBJ2-2; D possibly corresponds to TRBD2 (5 bases). CDR1 DFQATT and CDR2 SNEGSKA come from the germline V gene (reference sequence). The CDR3 covers 14 residues. The ends were cut back, 5 bases at V and 0 bases at J, with 10 bases in the middle. CDR3 sequence: CSAPSGTNTGELFF. CDR3 sequence (DNA): TGCAGTGCTCCCTCCGGGACGAACACCGGGGAGCTGTTTTTT.

V and J are TRBV12-3 or TRBV12-4 and TRBJ2-1; D call uncertain. V shed 5 bases and J shed 6 bases, with 5 bases lying between them. The CDR3 sequence is 11 residues long. CDR3 in amino acids: CASSKFNEQFF. CDR3 DNA: TGTGCCAGCAGTAAGTTCAATGAGCAGTTCTTC.

This clonotype has only a few counts. This chain links TRBV6-5 with TRBJ2-7; 11 bases agree with TRBD2. V gave up 0 bases and J gave up 3 bases; unmatched junction bases: 10. CDR3 size: 18 residues. Germline values: CDR1 MNHEY, CDR2 SVGAGI. The CDR3 here is CASSYSSGRAGGFYEQYF. CDR3 nucleotides: TGTGCCAGCAGTTACTCTAGCGGGAGGGCTGGGGGCTTCTACGAGCAGTACTTC.

Of note for this clonotype: Being one base from a much bigger clone, this may be a read error. The chain carries TRBV7-9 and TRBJ2-3; 9 bases map to TRBD2. CDR3 size: 17 residues. Germline values: CDR1 SEHNR, CDR2 FQNEAQ (reference sequence). The CDR3 loop is CANSLGVAGESADTQYF. CDR3 DNA sequence: TGTGCCAACAGCTTAGGAGTAGCGGGAGAATCAGCAGATACGCAGTATTTT.

The chain carries TRBV29-1 and TRBJ2-3; D ambiguous. The ends were cut back, 6 bases at V and 6 bases at J, with 7 bases in the middle. This CDR3 has 10 amino acids. Germline lookup yields CDR1 SQVTM and CDR2 ANQGSEA. The DNA for the CDR3 is TGCAGCGTGGACGATGATACGCAGTATTTT. This sequence encodes CSVDDDTQYF.

This clonotype was seen ten or more times. The chain carries TRBV7-8 and TRBJ1-6; possibly TRBD1 for D (6 bases). The length of the CDR3 is 14 residues. Germline V lookup: CDR1 SGHVS, CDR2 FQNEAQ. V lost 2 bases and J lost 11, with 13 bases in between. As DNA, the CDR3 is TGTGCCAGCAGCTTAAATTCAGGGGTCCCACCCCTCCACTTT. It specifies CASSLNSGVPPLHF. Filled out from reference TRBV7-8 and TRBJ1-6, the complete variable domain reads GAGVSQSPRYKVAKRGQDVALRCDPISGHVSLFWYQQALGQGPEFLTYFQNEAQLDKSGLPSDRFFAERPEGSVSTLKIQRTQQEDSAVYLCASSLNSGVPPLHFGNGTRLTVT.

This clonotype was recorded at least ten times. This chain uses TRBV20-1 with TRBJ2-3, with D possibly being TRBD2 (5 bases). V was cut by 0 bases and J by 2 bases, with 15 bases left in between. Germline CDR1 reads DFQATT; CDR2 reads SNEGSKA (reference sequence). The CDR3 sequence is 16 residues long. This CDR3 is CSAREGADTNTDTQYF. The CDR3 DNA reads as TGCAGTGCTAGAGAGGGAGCGGATACTAACACAGATACGCAGTATTTT.

The rearrangement uses TRBV18 and TRBJ2-3; D uncertain. The germline V gene encodes CDR1 KGHSH and CDR2 LQKENI. Trimming pared 3 bases from V and 2 bases from J, leaving 6 bases between. The CDR3 has 13 amino acids. The DNA for the CDR3 is TGTGCCAGCTCACCTTCTATCACAGATACGCAGTATTTT. This translates into CASSPSITDTQYF.

This clonotype turned up a few times. The rearrangement joins TRBV20-1 to TRBJ2-3; 10 bases match TRBD2. The CDR3 is 16 amino acids. Losses at the gene ends were 6 bases for V and 4 bases for J; bases not matched to a gene: 13. Germline CDR1 is DFQATT and CDR2 is SNEGSKA (reference sequence). CDR3 residues: CSAQAGLAGVADTQYF. CDR3 bases: TGCAGTGCCCAGGCCGGGCTAGCGGGAGTGGCAGATACGCAGTATTTT.

The chain uses TRBV20-1 and TRBJ2-3; TRBD2 aligns across 8 bases. V lost 0 bases, J lost 4 bases, and 12 bases stayed unmatched. Germline lookup yields CDR1 DFQATT and CDR2 SNEGSKA (reference sequence). This CDR3 is 17 amino acids long. The CDR3 coding sequence is TGCAGTGCTAGAGATCCCCGGACTAGCCGGGTTCCAGATACGCAGTATTTT. Encoded protein: CSARDPRTSRVPDTQYF.

The V gene is TRBV7-9, the J gene TRBJ2-7, with TRBD1 matching over 11 bases. The CDR3 consists of 15 residues. CDR1 is SEHNR and CDR2 is FQNEAQ in the germline V gene (reference sequence). The V and J ends lost 0 bases and 4 bases, in that order; junction bases with no gene match: 2. The CDR3 DNA reads TGTGCCAGCAGCTTAGCCGGGGACAGGGGGTACGAGCAGTACTTC. It encodes CASSLAGDRGYEQYF.

This clonotype was seen at least ten times. The rearrangement links TRBV20-1 to TRBJ1-4; tentative D call: TRBD1 (5 bases). This CDR3 contains 13 residues. Trimming removed 1 base at V and 8 bases at J, with 11 bases between. CDR1 is DFQATT and CDR2 is SNEGSKA in the germline V gene (reference sequence). The CDR3 spells CSARVGDEEKLFF. For the CDR3, the DNA is TGCAGTGCTAGAGTAGGGGATGAGGAAAAACTGTTTTTT.

Concerning this clonotype itself: The CDR3 ends on some other residue instead of the conserved phenylalanine or tryptophan, so this is likely a read error. This chain connects TRBV29-1 to TRBJ1-2; TRBD1 matches 7 bases. This CDR3 has 12 amino acids. Germline lookup yields CDR1 SQVTM and CDR2 ANQGSEA. With 3 bases clipped from V and 2 bases from J, the junction kept 0 bases outside the gene matches. The CDR3, as DNA: TGCAGCGTTGACAGGGGGAACTATGGCTACACCCTC. It codes for CSVDRGNYGYTL.

This clonotype has just a few counts. V gene TRBV5-1 combines with J gene TRBJ2-5; a possible D gene is TRBD2 (5 bases). V lost 1 base to trimming and J lost 4 bases, with 11 bases between them. Germline V gene data show CDR1 as SGHRS and CDR2 as YFSETQ. This CDR3 region has 14 residues. CDR3 bases: TGCGCCAGCAGCTTGAAGGGAGTCGGAGAGACCCAGTACTTC. Translated, it gives CASSLKGVGETQYF.